This TCR beta chain is from a study of cytomegalovirus exposure and HLA in healthy donors (TCRdb year 2017). About the investigation overall: In an earlier analysis of around 540 of the donors, 250 to 350 Gb of sequence data and some 120 million unique TCR beta sequences from roughly 180 million T cells were reported. An early release that covered about 600 HLA-typed donors contained about 300 gigabases of sequencing data and roughly 84 million unique TCR sequences. Of the roughly 400 genotyped donors, approximately 82% fell in the genetic ancestry cluster associated with self-reported Caucasian donors. The aim of the study was to test whether cataloging public T cell receptors could identify signatures of past pathogen exposure. The study used immunosequencing to profile the T cell repertoires of approximately 650 subjects and linked those repertoires to cytomegalovirus serostatus. A separate validation cohort of roughly 120 different subjects was used in addition to the 666-subject first cohort. To predict cytomegalovirus infection status, the study brought together high-throughput TCR immunosequencing, statistical association of individual TCRs with disease status, and machine learning. To study patterns of TCR occurrence, a later analysis re-analyzed previously published TCR beta repertoires from hundreds of donors and added high-resolution HLA genotyping. Rather than drawing on any new phenotypic data, the later analysis identified candidate immune exposures from TCR beta sequences and the way those sequences occurred across donors. An earlier analysis of 587 of the donors used high-throughput TCR beta sequencing to judge whether each TCR beta V gene segment behaved as functional or pseudogenic. Donor age, sex, ethnicity and CMV serostatus were compiled alongside the repertoire data. A later genetic analysis took genome-wide SNP genotypes for about 65% of the 666 donors and used that subset as a discovery cohort. Every repertoire in the discovery cohort had been generated on one and the same sequencing platform. Class I and class II HLA loci were covered by the typing at four-digit resolution. Typing coverage differed by locus: A, B, C, DRB1 and DQB1 were typed in about 629-640 donors, DQA1 in 500 to 550, DPA1 in 600 to 610, and DPB1 in around 440. Because of strong linkage in the cohort, roughly five DR-DQ haplotypes were treated as single units for association and clustering. Among some 410 genotyped donors of the cohort, an average of around 240,000 unique TCR beta nucleotide sequences were sequenced per donor, around 20% of them non-productive.

The cohort comprised around 700 healthy bone marrow donors. All cohort members were sampled while nominally healthy, although unrecorded immune exposures were likely present. The donor was CMV seronegative and was included in the group of about 400 seronegative cohort members. A peripheral blood sample was provided by each donor, and peripheral blood mononuclear cells were used for TCR beta sequencing. Genomic DNA was extracted from the blood cell samples with the Qiagen DNeasy Blood Extraction Kit. To prepare the library, the immunoSEQ multiplex PCR assay was applied. The multiplex PCR relied on a mix of 60 forward primers for TCR Vbeta segments and 13 reverse primers for TCR Jbeta segments. Amplification of the CDR3 region of rearranged TCR beta genes was performed with a multiplex PCR assay on genomic DNA. The Illumina HiSeq System was used to sequence the amplified TCR beta libraries as 87-base-pair reads. In the original analysis: Across the roughly 670 repertoires, a later analysis counted around 80 million unique TCR beta chains, roughly 11 million of which were shared by at least two donors. Raw reads were error-corrected and collapsed into unique sequences with a nearest-neighbor algorithm that merged closely related sequences to remove PCR and sequencing errors. V, D and J gene segments were assigned by aligning CDR3 sequences to IMGT reference sequences. Each retained sequence needed at least a six-nucleotide match to both a V gene segment and a J gene segment. A rearrangement was called productive if the CDR3 had no stop codons and remained in frame with V and J, and every other rearrangement was called non-productive. Following IMGT convention, CDR3 was defined as the stretch from the second conserved V-encoded cysteine to the conserved J-encoded phenylalanine. The earlier analysis of 500 to 650 of the donors excluded any sequence lacking an unambiguous match to a single V gene segment. In an earlier analysis of almost 600 of the donors, a V segment was called functional when productive rearrangements were above 56.7%, and segregating when the standard deviation between donors exceeded 5%. A statistical classification framework was built for diagnosing cytomegalovirus status from the catalog of TCR beta chain sequences. V and J gene assignment, in a later analysis, came from comparing TCR nucleotide sequences with IMGT/GENE-DB human TR gene sequences. The TCRdist pipeline was used in a later analysis to assign CDR3 sequences and most-parsimonious VDJ recombination scenarios. In a later analysis, every TCR beta chain was defined by the combination of its CDR3 amino acid sequence and its V-gene family, and reads without a unique V-gene family were dropped. In a later analysis, nearly 600 highly shared, low-generation-probability nucleotide sequences were removed to address suspected cross-contamination and a sequencing artifact. In a later analysis, a clonal expansion index for each public chain was calculated from normalized within-repertoire ranks of inferred template counts. In a later analysis, generation probabilities were computed with a VDJ recombination model fitted to out-of-frame rearrangements, and the resulting probabilities were checked against IGoR. In a later analysis, hypergeometric tests were used to score TCR-TCR, TCR-HLA and TCR-CMV co-occurrence, with a repertoire-size bias correction applied to TCR pairs. To estimate false discovery rates, a later analysis permuted the HLA or CMV assignments 20 times. In a later analysis, co-occurring TCRs were grouped with DBSCAN, and TCRdist sequence similarity was added when clustering was performed within HLA-allele-positive subsets. Repertoires with fewer than 30,000 or more than 120,000 public chains were left out of co-occurrence clustering, as were several repertoires with anomalous nucleotide sharing. TCRdb carries this immuneACCESS record with in-frame sequences only. Its versions omit some clonotypes, under half of them owing to an unresolved V gene in the studies checked, with the rest unexplained. The DNA gave D and trimming, while V, J and clone size come from that table. Here the sample has 60,000 to 75,000 clones; roughly 85% occur a single time. About 11% of the sample is taken by the ten largest.

According to the germline V gene, CDR1 reads SGDLS and CDR2 reads YYNGEE. The CDR3 covers 12 residues, taking in both the cysteine and the phenylalanine. Just CDR3 DNA is preserved here, 36 bases in frame from base 1. The germline ends are 12 bases apart after V is trimmed by 4 bases and J by 8 bases. This clone was detected a few times. Its antigen is still unknown. No base-level quality is on record; no much larger clone is a single base apart. Broader findings and caveats from the paper: Because counts were too low, some 17 rarely observed V segments, including chromosome 9 orphons, were left out of the earlier analysis of a few hundred of the donors. V-gene and J-gene trimming of TCR beta chains was associated with a missense DCLRE1C variant in a later genetic analysis, and the association was replicated in an independent cohort. The classifier was reported to diagnose cytomegalovirus status with high specificity and sensitivity in both the original cohort and the validation cohort. Correlated functional status among segregating V segments might reflect linkage disequilibrium, but an unknown experimental factor could not be ruled out. It was suggested by the authors that the approach could potentially be generalized to other disease states and immunological phenotypes. A further reported finding was that TCR beta sequences accurately predicted the HLA-A and HLA-B alleles for most subjects in the first cohort. Because HLA typing was unavailable for some donors at each locus, only the typed subset was used in association tests. Some IMGT-functional V segments, including TRBV6-2 and TRBV6-3, could not be distinguished by the 87-base-pair reads and were therefore excluded. A later analysis found that most CMV-associated TCR beta chains appeared HLA-restricted, with HLA associations seemingly driven largely by CMV exposure. For the cohort, immune exposure information was limited to CMV serostatus. In this cohort, only TCR beta chains were sequenced, and detectable features were limited by the absence of alpha or paired-chain data. A cluster of highly shared sequence variants was judged likely to be a technical artifact of the sequencing pipeline. In a later genetic analysis, fewer N-insertions in productive TCRs were reported among donors in an Asian-associated ancestry cluster than the 666-donor mean. In a later analysis, the rate of TCR association differed among HLA loci, with DRB1 alleles having the most associated TCRs and HLA-C alleles having the fewest. Most TCR sequences were observed very rarely across donors, whereas some public TCRs were present in many individuals. A few of the identified cytomegalovirus-associated TCR beta chains were confirmed in vitro to be specific for cytomegalovirus antigens. Presence/absence analyses assumed roughly uniform sequencing depth across donors, an assumption that may not hold. In an earlier analysis of about 600 of the donors, most TCR beta V segments appeared in productive rearrangements about 87% or about 30% of the time, broadly matching IMGT annotations. The study gave a list of 150 to 200 TCR beta chains associated with cytomegalovirus. Strong co-occurrence of HLA alleles, especially DR and DQ, made assigning TCR associations to individual alleles difficult. Compared with equally common non-associated chains, HLA-associated TCR beta chains in a later analysis were more clonally expanded and had lower generation probabilities. Specific HLA alleles were associated with 15,000 to 20,000 TCR beta sequences at a false discovery rate of 0.05 in a later analysis. A later analysis reported that several top co-occurrence clusters appeared linked to parvovirus B19, influenza, CMV and Epstein-Barr virus.

The receptor was derived from a female donor in good health and CMV-seronegative. Sequencing was performed on PBMCs. The sequence links TRBV9 to TRBJ1-2; 5 matching bases give a weak D call of TRBD1. The bases are TGTGCCAGCAGCCACCAGGAGGGGGGCTACACCTTC. Its amino acids are CASSHQEGGYTF.